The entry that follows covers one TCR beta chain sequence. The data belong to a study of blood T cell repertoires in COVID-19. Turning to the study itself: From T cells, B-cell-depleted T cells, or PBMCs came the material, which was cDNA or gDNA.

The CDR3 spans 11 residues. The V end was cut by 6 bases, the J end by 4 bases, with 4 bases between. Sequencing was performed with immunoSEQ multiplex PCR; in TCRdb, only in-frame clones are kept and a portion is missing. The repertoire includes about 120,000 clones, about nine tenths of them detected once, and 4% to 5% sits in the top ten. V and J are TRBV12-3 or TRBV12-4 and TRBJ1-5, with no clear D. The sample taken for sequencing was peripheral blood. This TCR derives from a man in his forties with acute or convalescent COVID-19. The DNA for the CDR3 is TGTGCCAGCAGCCGGAATCAGCCCCAGCATTTT. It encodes CASSRNQPQHF.